Listed here is a single T cell receptor (beta chain). Data came from immunoSEQ multiplex PCR; TCRdb stores just in-frame clones and leaves some out. Among over 750,000 clones listed, about 97% were seen once. Naive CD8 cells comprised CD45RO-negative, CCR7-positively selected cells, excluding terminally differentiated effector memory CD45RA+ cells. This sample was taken from a study of shared clonotypes between healthy human individuals. The receptor comes from a man aged 25-45 years in good health. The sequenced sample was naive CD8+ T cells sorted from blood.

This CDR3 is CASSPWQNTDTQYF. The CDR3 DNA sequence: TGTGCCAGCAGCCCTTGGCAGAACACAGATACGCAGTATTTT. The V call is TRBV11-2, the J call TRBJ2-3, with no clear D. Germline values: CDR1 SGHAT, CDR2 FQNNGV. V was clipped by 5 bases and J by 2 bases, with 11 bases between them. The CDR3 runs to 14 residues. Full variable domain (missing parts from reference TRBV11-2 and TRBJ2-3): EAGVAQSPRYKIIEKRQSVAFWCNPISGHATLYWYQQILGQGPKLLIQFQNNGVVDDSQLPKDRFSAERLKGVDSTLKIQPAKLEDSAVYLCASSPWQNTDTQYFGPGTRLTVL.